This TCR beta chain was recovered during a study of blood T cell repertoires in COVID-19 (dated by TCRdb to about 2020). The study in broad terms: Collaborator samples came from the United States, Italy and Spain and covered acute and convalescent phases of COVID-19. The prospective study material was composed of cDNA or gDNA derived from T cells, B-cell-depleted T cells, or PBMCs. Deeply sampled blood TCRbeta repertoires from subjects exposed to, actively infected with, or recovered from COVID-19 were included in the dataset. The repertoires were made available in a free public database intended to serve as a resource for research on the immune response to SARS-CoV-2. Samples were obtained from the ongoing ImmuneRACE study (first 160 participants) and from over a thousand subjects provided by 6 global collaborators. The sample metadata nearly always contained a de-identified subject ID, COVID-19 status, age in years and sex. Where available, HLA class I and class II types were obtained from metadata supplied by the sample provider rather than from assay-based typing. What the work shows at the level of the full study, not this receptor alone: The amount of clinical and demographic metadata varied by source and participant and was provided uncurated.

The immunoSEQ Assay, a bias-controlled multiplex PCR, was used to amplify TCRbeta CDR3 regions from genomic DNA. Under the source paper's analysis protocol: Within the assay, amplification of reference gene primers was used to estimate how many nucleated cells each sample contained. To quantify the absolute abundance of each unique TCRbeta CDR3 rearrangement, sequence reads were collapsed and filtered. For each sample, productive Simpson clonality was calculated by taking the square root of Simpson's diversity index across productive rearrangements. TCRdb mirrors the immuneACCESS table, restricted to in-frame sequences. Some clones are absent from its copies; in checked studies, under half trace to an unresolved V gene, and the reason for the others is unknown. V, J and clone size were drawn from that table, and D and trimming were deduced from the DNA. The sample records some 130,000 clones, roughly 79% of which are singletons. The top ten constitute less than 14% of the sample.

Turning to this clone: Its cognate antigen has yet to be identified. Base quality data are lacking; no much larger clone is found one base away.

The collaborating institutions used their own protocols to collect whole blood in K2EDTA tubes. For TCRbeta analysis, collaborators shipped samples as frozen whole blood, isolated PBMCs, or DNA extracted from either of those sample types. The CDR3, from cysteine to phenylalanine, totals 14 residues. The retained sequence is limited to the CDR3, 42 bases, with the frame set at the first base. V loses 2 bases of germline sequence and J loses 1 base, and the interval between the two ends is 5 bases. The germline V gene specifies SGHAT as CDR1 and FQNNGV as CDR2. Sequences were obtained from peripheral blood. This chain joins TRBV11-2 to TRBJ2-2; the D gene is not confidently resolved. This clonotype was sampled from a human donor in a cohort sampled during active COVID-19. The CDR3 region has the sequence CASSLYRNTGELFF. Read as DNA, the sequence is TGTGCCAGCAGCTTATATAGGAACACCGGGGAGCTGTTTTTT.